This is a list of T cell receptor beta chains from one sample in a study of blood T cell repertoires in COVID-19. Produced via immunoSEQ multiplex PCR; TCRdb's table is partial and in-frame only. Of about 220,000 clones in the sample, roughly 84% are singletons; the top ten hold 3.5% to 4%. Sequenced: peripheral blood. The source of these receptors is a woman older than 75 with acute or convalescent COVID-19. Both conserved end residues are part of each CDR3.

V	J	CDR3
TRBV7-3	TRBJ2-3	CASSSTGEGTDTQYF
TRBV11-3	TRBJ1-1	CASRTQGATEAFF
TRBV21-1	TRBJ2-1	CASSKRWDRGYGNEQFF
TRBV14	TRBJ1-4	CASRQGGTTNEKLFF
TRBV19	TRBJ1-1	CASSIRDTPPGAFF
TRBV18	TRBJ1-5	CASSPSGGNQPQHF
TRBV6-2/TRBV6-3	TRBJ1-5	CASSPRLRLSNQPQHF
TRBV7-2	TRBJ1-5	CASSLGVGQPQHF
TRBV18	TRBJ2-1	CASSPPSGGAYNEQFF
TRBV2	TRBJ1-1	CASRQTGDTEAFF
TRBV11-2	TRBJ2-5	CASSLGVAGPQETQYF
TRBV7-2	TRBJ1-1	CASSQRTGSGEAFF
TRBV7-9	TRBJ1-1	CASSSTGEVSEAFF
TRBV5-1	TRBJ2-1	CASSRSGTGGNEQFF
TRBV5-4	TRBJ1-2	CASSSRKLSVGYTF
TRBV7-9	TRBJ1-4	CASSGLQGEKLFF
TRBV6-2/TRBV6-3	TRBJ1-5	CASSNAREGPQHF
TRBV6-5	TRBJ2-1	CASSPWVGGYNEQFF
TRBV5-1	TRBJ2-7	CASSIQVTGYEQYF
TRBV27	TRBJ1-5	CASSLTGAGGNQPQHF
TRBV11-2	TRBJ1-4	CASRSTGGSFTGHEKLFF
TRBV6-2/TRBV6-3	TRBJ1-2	CASSQPLGSNYGYTF
TRBV19	TRBJ1-6	CASSIGGTSSWRPLHF